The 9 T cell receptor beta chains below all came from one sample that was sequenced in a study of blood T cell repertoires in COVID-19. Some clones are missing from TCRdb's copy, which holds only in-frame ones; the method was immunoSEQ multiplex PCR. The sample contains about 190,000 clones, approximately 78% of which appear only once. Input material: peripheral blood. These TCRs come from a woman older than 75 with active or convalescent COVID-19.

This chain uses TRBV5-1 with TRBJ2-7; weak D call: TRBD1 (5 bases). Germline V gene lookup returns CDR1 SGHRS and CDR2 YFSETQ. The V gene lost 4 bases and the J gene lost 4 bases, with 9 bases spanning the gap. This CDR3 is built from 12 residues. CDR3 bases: TGCGCCAGCAGCCTACAGGATTACGAGCAGTACTTC. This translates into CASSLQDYEQYF.

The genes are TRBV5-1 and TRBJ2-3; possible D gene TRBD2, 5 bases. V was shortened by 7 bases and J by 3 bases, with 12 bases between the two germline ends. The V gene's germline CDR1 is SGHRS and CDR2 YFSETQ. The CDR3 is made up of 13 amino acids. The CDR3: CASGLGITDTQYF. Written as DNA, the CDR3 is TGCGCCAGCGGGCTCGGGATTACAGATACGCAGTATTTT.

In DNA, the CDR3 is TGTGCCAGCCAGAAGAGGGAGACCGGGGAGCTGTTTTTT. Amino acids: CASQKRETGELFF. The V call is TRBV27, the J call TRBJ2-2; D may be TRBD2 (5 bases). The ends were cut back, 8 bases at V and 5 bases at J, with 12 bases in the middle. CDR3 length: 13 amino acids. CDR1 and CDR2 (germline): MNHEY, SMNVEV (reference sequence).

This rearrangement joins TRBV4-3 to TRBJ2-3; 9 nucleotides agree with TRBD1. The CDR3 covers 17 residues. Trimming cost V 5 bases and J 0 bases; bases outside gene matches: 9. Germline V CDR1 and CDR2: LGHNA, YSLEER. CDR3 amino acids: CASSSKTGGRSTDTQYF. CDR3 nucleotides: TGCGCCAGCAGCTCCAAGACAGGGGGACGTAGCACAGATACGCAGTATTTT.

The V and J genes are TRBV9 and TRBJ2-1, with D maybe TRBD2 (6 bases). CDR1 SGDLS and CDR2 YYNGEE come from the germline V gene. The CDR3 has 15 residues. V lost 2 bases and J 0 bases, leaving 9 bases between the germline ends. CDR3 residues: CASSVGGPSYNEQFF. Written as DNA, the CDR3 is TGTGCCAGCAGCGTGGGGGGTCCCTCCTACAATGAGCAGTTCTTC.

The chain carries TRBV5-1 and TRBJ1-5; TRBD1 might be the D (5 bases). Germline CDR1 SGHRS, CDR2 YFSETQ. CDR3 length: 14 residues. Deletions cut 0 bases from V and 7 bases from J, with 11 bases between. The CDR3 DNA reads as TGCGCCAGCAGCTTGGAGGGAACAGGCCAGCCCCAGCATTTT. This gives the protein CASSLEGTGQPQHF. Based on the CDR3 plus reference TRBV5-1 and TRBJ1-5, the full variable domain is KAGVTQTPRYLIKTRGQQVTLSCSPISGHRSVSWYQQTPGQGLQFLFEYFSETQRNKGNFPGRFSGRQFSNSRSEMNVSTLELGDSALYLCASSLEGTGQPQHFGDGTRLSIL.

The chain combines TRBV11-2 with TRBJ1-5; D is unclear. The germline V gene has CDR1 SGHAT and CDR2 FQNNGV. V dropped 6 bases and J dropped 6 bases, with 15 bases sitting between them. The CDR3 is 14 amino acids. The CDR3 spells CASSQGSGVQPQHF. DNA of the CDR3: TGTGCCAGCAGTCAAGGGAGTGGGGTTCAGCCCCAGCATTTT.

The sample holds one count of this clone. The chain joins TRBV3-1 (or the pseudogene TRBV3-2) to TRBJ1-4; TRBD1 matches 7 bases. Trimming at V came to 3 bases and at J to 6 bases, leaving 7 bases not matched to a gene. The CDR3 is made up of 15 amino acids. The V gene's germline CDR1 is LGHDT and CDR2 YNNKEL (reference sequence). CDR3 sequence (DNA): TGTGCCAGCAGCCAGCTGGACAGGTGGGATGAAAAACTGTTTTTT. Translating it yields CASSQLDRWDEKLFF.

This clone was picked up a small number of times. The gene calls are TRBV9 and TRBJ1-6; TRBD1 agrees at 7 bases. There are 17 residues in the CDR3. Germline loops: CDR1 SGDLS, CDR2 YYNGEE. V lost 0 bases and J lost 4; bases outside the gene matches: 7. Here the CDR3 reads CASSVAGQATYNSPLHF. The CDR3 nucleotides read TGTGCCAGCAGCGTAGCAGGACAGGCCACTTATAATTCACCCCTCCACTTT. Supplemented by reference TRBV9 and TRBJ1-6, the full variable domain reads DSGVTQTPKHLITATGQRVTLRCSPRSGDLSVYWYQQSLDQGLQFLIQYYNGEERAKGNILERFSAQQFPDLHSELNLSSLELGDSALYFCASSVAGQATYNSPLHFGNGTRLTVT.